What follows describes a single T cell receptor (beta chain). Here immunoSEQ multiplex PCR was the method, and the copy in TCRdb shows in-frame clones only, minus some. The sample holds more than 95,000 clones; around nine tenths are singletons and the top ten take 3.3%. These data are taken from a study of T cell responses to AZD1222 COVID-19 vaccine. This clonotype was obtained from an adult who received the MenACWY meningococcal vaccine as a control. Sequencing used peripheral blood, obtained 28 days after the second dose of the MenACWY control vaccine.

The CDR3, as DNA: TGTGTCAGAAGCTCCCTCACCTCGGCCCTACAAACTAGCGGGGGGGCCAACACCGGGGAGCTGTTTTTT. Translation: CVRSSLTSALQTSGGANTGELFF. The V and J genes are TRBV7-5 and TRBJ2-2; the D call in the table, TRBD2, was not verified against the DNA. TRBV7-5 is recorded as a pseudogene. The CDR3 is 23 residues long.